Shown below are 31 T cell receptor beta chains from a single sample sequenced in a study of blood T cell repertoires in COVID-19. Sequenced by immunoSEQ multiplex PCR; TCRdb stores in-frame clones only, minus some. Here the sample spans roughly 290,000 clones, around 90% being singletons. What was sequenced was peripheral blood. These receptors were obtained from a woman between 25 and 40 years old with COVID-19, enrolled during active disease.

The chain employs TRBV5-1 and TRBJ1-1; no firm D call. From germline, CDR1 is SGHRS and CDR2 YFSETQ. The ends were cut back, 0 bases at V and 1 base at J, with 13 bases in the middle. The CDR3 totals 16 residues. CDR3: CASSLVGWAANTEAFF. Written as DNA, the CDR3 is TGCGCCAGCAGCTTGGTTGGCTGGGCAGCGAACACTGAAGCTTTCTTT.

The chain has TRBV1 and TRBJ1-1. TRBV1 is a known pseudogene. This CDR3 spans 16 amino acids. The CDR3 DNA reads TGCACCAGCAGCCAAGATAAGAGGTCGAGGGACACTGAAGCTTTCTTT. Protein: CTSSQDKRSRDTEAFF.

This clone was detected only once. CDR3 residues: CASQNTGELFF. The CDR3 coding sequence is TGTGCCAGTCAAAACACCGGGGAGCTGTTTTTT. The chain carries TRBV19 and TRBJ2-2; the D is unclear. The CDR3 length is 11 residues. Trimming removed 8 bases from V and 2 bases from J, with 3 bases in between. The germline CDR1 and CDR2 sequences are LNHDA and SQIVND (reference sequence).

The chain has TRBV5-1 and TRBJ2-5, with no clear D. The CDR3 spans 17 residues. V was pared by 0 bases and J by 5 bases, with 20 bases between. Per germline, CDR1 SGHRS and CDR2 YFSETQ. CDR3 coding DNA: TGCGCCAGCAGCTTGGAAGTTGGGCTTGGCAGTCCGGAGACCCAGTACTTC. It yields the protein CASSLEVGLGSPETQYF.

The chain recombines TRBV20-1 with TRBJ1-5; no definite D call. Trimming took off 1 base at V and 11 bases at J, with 9 bases between the two ends. Per the germline V gene, CDR1 is DFQATT and CDR2 is SNEGSKA (reference sequence). This CDR3 region has 11 residues. DNA for the CDR3: TGCAGTGCTAGAGGTCCACAAGCCCAGCATTTT. Its protein product is CSARGPQAQHF.

This chain uses TRBV5-4 with TRBJ2-2; the D is unclear. Germline-derived CDR1 and CDR2 are SGHNT and YYREEE (reference sequence). The germline V and J ends were trimmed by 4 bases and 6 bases, with 10 bases remaining between them. The length of the CDR3 is 13 residues. The CDR3 DNA sequence: TGTGCCAGCAGCACCGAAGGAGCCGGGGAGCTGTTTTTT. Translated, it gives CASSTEGAGELFF.

The chain couples TRBV10-3 to TRBJ1-5; D is undetermined. Germline CDR1 and CDR2: ENHRY and SYGVKD. V lost 0 bases and J 0 bases, leaving 9 bases between the germline ends. This CDR3 has 16 amino acids. The CDR3: CAISESHGDSNQPQHF. CDR3 coding DNA: TGTGCCATCAGTGAGTCCCACGGAGATAGCAATCAGCCCCAGCATTTT.

This clone was counted a single time. Other nucleotide sequences from this sample produce the same CDR3. The rearrangement uses TRBV5-1 and TRBJ2-2; the D gene is possibly TRBD2 (5 bases). Germline V gene sequence: CDR1 SGHRS, CDR2 YFSETQ. The CDR3 contains 15 residues. The V gene lost 0 bases and the J gene lost 2 bases, with 8 bases spanning the gap. In nucleotides, the CDR3 is TGCGCCAGCAGCTTGGGAGGGTCCAACACCGGGGAGCTGTTTTTT. Residues: CASSLGGSNTGELFF.

The CDR3 region is CASSQGPRTDNEQFF. For the CDR3, the DNA is TGCGCCAGCAGCCAAGGGCCCCGGACAGACAATGAGCAGTTCTTC. This chain links TRBV4-3 with TRBJ2-1; tentatively, D is TRBD1 (6 bases). V lost 1 base and J 5 bases, leaving 12 bases between the germline ends. CDR3 length: 15 residues. Germline V gene sequence: CDR1 LGHNA, CDR2 YSLEER.

J is TRBJ2-7 and V is TRBV10-3; tentatively, D is TRBD2 (5 bases). CDR3 length: 15 residues. CDR1 and CDR2 (germline): ENHRY, SYGVKD. Deletions cut 10 bases from V and 0 bases from J, with 19 bases between. The CDR3 sequence is CATREPGLSSYEQYF. In DNA form, the CDR3 reads TGTGCCACGAGGGAGCCCGGGCTTAGCTCCTACGAGCAGTACTTC.

The CDR3, as DNA: TGTGCCAGCAGCCGAGCTAGGATGAACACTGAAGCTTTCTTT. It yields the protein CASSRARMNTEAFF. The chain carries TRBV3-1 (or the pseudogene TRBV3-2) and TRBJ1-1; D call uncertain. The CDR3 spans 14 residues. Trimming stripped 4 bases from V and 0 bases from J, with 9 bases between. Germline loops: CDR1 LGHDT, CDR2 YNNKEL (reference sequence).

The rearrangement links TRBV5-4 to TRBJ1-1; weak D call: TRBD1 (5 bases). The CDR3 is 13 amino acids. CDR1 is SGHNT, CDR2 YYREEE, per germline (reference sequence). Deletions cut 0 bases from V and 5 bases from J, with 8 bases between. CDR3: CASSLGGRTEAFF. The CDR3 DNA reads as TGTGCCAGCAGCTTGGGGGGCAGGACTGAAGCTTTCTTT.

CDR3 protein: CSVELSSGRGNEQFF. CDR3 sequence (DNA): TGCAGCGTTGAGTTGTCTAGCGGGAGGGGAAATGAGCAGTTCTTC. V is TRBV29-1 and J is TRBJ2-1; 12 bases are shared with TRBD2. Germline-derived CDR1 and CDR2 are SQVTM and ANQGSEA. The CDR3 consists of 15 residues. V lost 3 bases, J lost 7 bases, and 7 bases stayed unmatched.

This chain links TRBV7-3 with TRBJ2-1; TRBD2 agrees at 14 bases. CDR3 size: 16 residues. The V gene's germline CDR1 is SGHTA and CDR2 FQGTGA. V shed 4 bases and J 10 bases; nucleotides not matched to a gene: 9. The CDR3 spells CASSYPGLAGVNEQFF. As DNA, the CDR3 is TGTGCCAGCAGCTACCCGGGACTAGCGGGAGTAAACGAGCAGTTCTTC.

V is TRBV28 and J is TRBJ2-3, with D unresolved. The V gene's germline CDR1 is MDHEN and CDR2 SYDVKM. V dropped 6 bases and J dropped 7 bases, with 14 bases sitting between them. The CDR3 runs to 13 residues. CDR3 amino acids: CASSYSRRYTQYF. The CDR3 bases are TGTGCCAGCAGCTACAGCAGACGGTATACGCAGTATTTT.

The chain carries TRBV28 and TRBJ2-1; 8 nucleotides match TRBD1. V lost 5 bases, J lost 2 bases, and 14 bases stayed unmatched. This CDR3 has 18 residues. Germline CDR1 reads MDHEN; CDR2 reads SYDVKM. CDR3 DNA: TGTGCCAGCAGTCTATTTACGGGACAGGCTAGGGCCTACAATGAGCAGTTCTTC. Translation: CASSLFTGQARAYNEQFF.

V gene TRBV11-2 combines with J gene TRBJ1-5; D unresolved. Looked up from germline, CDR1 is SGHAT and CDR2 is FQNNGV. The CDR3 contains 16 residues. V gave up 1 base and J gave up 6 bases, with 16 bases separating them. The CDR3 loop is CASSLGGEVSTQPQHF. As DNA, the CDR3 is TGTGCCAGCAGCTTAGGCGGGGAAGTCAGTACTCAGCCCCAGCATTTT.

The chain is built from TRBV7-3 and TRBJ2-1; TRBD2 might be the D (6 bases). The CDR3 runs to 15 residues. The V gene's germline CDR1 is SGHTA and CDR2 FQGTGA. V was cut by 5 bases and J by 2 bases, with 13 bases left in between. DNA for the CDR3: TGTGCCAGCAGCCCGACTAGTTCTACCTACAATGAGCAGTTCTTC. Translated, it gives CASSPTSSTYNEQFF. Full variable domain (missing parts from reference TRBV7-3 and TRBJ2-1): GAGVSQTPSNKVTEKGKYVELRCDPISGHTALYWYRQSLGQGPEFLIYFQGTGAADDSGLPNDRFFAVRPEGSVSTLKIQRTERGDSAVYLCASSPTSSTYNEQFFGPGTRLTVL.

The gene calls are TRBV2 and TRBJ2-7; TRBD2 agrees at 7 bases. Trimming removed 4 bases from V and 2 bases from J; junction bases left unmatched: 8. This CDR3 comprises 15 residues. Germline assignment: CDR1 SNHLY and CDR2 FYNNEI. The DNA for the CDR3 is TGTGCCAGCAGTGTGGGTCGCGGGAGACCCTACGAGCAGTACTTC. Its protein is CASSVGRGRPYEQYF.

Comment on this clone: One junction end does not reproduce the germline sequence, and a read error may be involved. V usage is TRBV2 and J usage is TRBJ2-1; 8 nucleotides agree with TRBD2. This CDR3 contains 14 residues. CDR1 is SNHLY and CDR2 is FYNNEI in the germline V gene. CDR3 sequence reads: CASIRTSSHNEQFF. The CDR3 DNA reads as TGTGCCAGCATCCGGACTAGCTCCCACAATGAGCAGTTCTTC.

The chain employs TRBV28 and TRBJ2-7, with 9 bases lining up with TRBD1. CDR3 length: 15 amino acids. Germline V CDR1 and CDR2: MDHEN, SYDVKM. With V trimmed by 9 bases and J by 7 bases, 16 bases remained unmatched. CDR3 DNA sequence: TGTGCCAGTCAGTTTATGGGACAGGGTAAACTGGAGCAGTACTTC. Translation gives CASQFMGQGKLEQYF.

The genes are TRBV30 and TRBJ1-5, with D perhaps matching TRBD1 (5 bases). Germline V gives CDR1 GTSNPN, CDR2 SVGIG (reference sequence). V was clipped by 1 base and J by 4 bases, with 8 bases between them. CDR3 length equals 13 residues. This chain's CDR3 is CAWSDRSNQPQHF. The CDR3, as DNA: TGTGCCTGGAGTGACAGGTCGAATCAGCCCCAGCATTTT.

CDR3 nucleotide sequence: TGTGCCAGCTCACCAGCCGGGACTATCTCCTACAATGAGCAGTTCTTC. It codes for CASSPAGTISYNEQFF. This chain connects TRBV18 to TRBJ2-1; 7 nucleotides match TRBD2. With V trimmed by 2 bases and J by 0 bases, 4 bases remained unmatched. The CDR3 spans 16 residues. Germline V lookup: CDR1 KGHSH, CDR2 LQKENI.

The table lists this clone with a count of one. The gene calls are TRBV6-5 and TRBJ1-1, with D perhaps TRBD1 (5 bases). CDR3 size: 16 residues. The V gene lost 3 bases and the J gene lost 0 bases, with 14 bases spanning the gap. CDR1 and CDR2 (germline): MNHEY, SVGAGI. CDR3 region: CASSYGQGRVNTEAFF. The CDR3 coding sequence is TGTGCCAGCAGTTATGGTCAGGGCCGGGTGAACACTGAAGCTTTCTTT.

This chain uses TRBV2 with TRBJ2-5; 7 bases agree with TRBD1. Unmatched junction bases numbered 3, after V lost 6 bases and J lost 5 bases. CDR1 and CDR2 (germline): SNHLY, FYNNEI. This CDR3 is built from 12 residues. CDR3 DNA: TGTGCCAGCAGCACAGGGGACGAGACCCAGTACTTC. It translates to CASSTGDETQYF. Together with reference TRBV2 and TRBJ2-5, the CDR3 gives the full variable domain: EPEVTQTPSHQVTQMGQEVILRCVPISNHLYFYWYRQILGQKVEFLVSFYNNEISEKSEIFDDQFSVERPDGSNFTLKIRSTKLEDSAMYFCASSTGDETQYFGPGTRLLVL.

The count of this clone is one. This sequence joins TRBV7-9 and TRBJ2-2; 10 bases are a match to TRBD1. Germline V gene data show CDR1 as SEHNR and CDR2 as FQNEAQ (reference sequence). With V trimmed by 5 bases and J by 6 bases, 9 bases remained unmatched. The CDR3 is 16 residues long. Here the CDR3 reads CASSDPGTGAPGELFF. The CDR3, as DNA: TGTGCCAGCAGCGATCCCGGGACAGGGGCGCCCGGGGAGCTGTTTTTT.

CDR3: CASSPEGRGGEQYF. CDR3 in DNA: TGTGCCAGCAGCCCCGAGGGGAGGGGGGGCGAGCAGTACTTC. The chain carries TRBV5-6 and TRBJ2-7; maybe TRBD2 (7 bases). Germline V gene lookup returns CDR1 SGHDT and CDR2 YYEEEE. Trimming stripped 4 bases from V and 6 bases from J, with 17 bases between. CDR3 length: 14 amino acids. Full variable domain (remainder filled in from reference TRBV5-6 and TRBJ2-7): DAGVTQSPTHLIKTRGQQVTLRCSPKSGHDTVSWYQQALGQGPQFIFQYYEEEERQRGNFPDRFSGHQFPNYSSELNVNALLLGDSALYLCASSPEGRGGEQYFGPGTRLTVT.

The gene calls are TRBV28 and TRBJ1-6; D not resolved. The V end was cut by 4 bases, the J end by 7 bases, with 11 bases between. The germline V gene has CDR1 MDHEN and CDR2 SYDVKM. The CDR3 is 14 residues long. CDR3 protein: CASSSLGGNSPLHF. The CDR3 coding sequence is TGTGCCAGCAGTTCACTCGGAGGGAATTCACCCCTCCACTTT.

The chain has TRBV7-9 and TRBJ2-7, with D tentatively TRBD2 (6 bases). The germline gives CDR1 SEHNR, CDR2 FQNEAQ (reference sequence). This CDR3 has 16 amino acids. V gave up 1 base and J gave up 1 base, with 14 bases separating them. CDR3 in DNA: TGTGCCAGCAGCTTAGGGAATAGCGGAGATTCCTACGAGCAGTACTTC. Encoded protein: CASSLGNSGDSYEQYF.

V and J are TRBV5-4 and TRBJ1-4; 8 nucleotides match TRBD1. Germline CDR1 is SGHNT and CDR2 is YYREEE (reference sequence). The junction had 9 bases not matched to a gene; V was cut back by 3 bases and J by 11 bases. This CDR3 is built from 14 residues. DNA of the CDR3: TGTGCCAGCAGCTCAAACGGACAGGGAGGGAAACTGTTTTTT. Protein: CASSSNGQGGKLFF.

V gene TRBV29-1 combines with J gene TRBJ2-7; D may be TRBD1 (5 bases). The CDR3 is made up of 11 amino acids. V was clipped by 4 bases and J by 2 bases, with 6 bases between them. Germline V gene lookup returns CDR1 SQVTM and CDR2 ANQGSEA. The DNA of the CDR3 is TGCAGCGTTGGACAGCCCTACGAGCAGTACTTC. Its translation is CSVGQPYEQYF.